This paragraph covers one T cell receptor (beta chain) sequence. What it binds is not known. The data are from a study of T cell responses to AZD1222 COVID-19 vaccine. The repertoire was sequenced with immunoSEQ multiplex PCR; TCRdb's copy has only in-frame clones and lacks some. This sample yields about 130,000 clones, of which 90% to 95% are seen a single time; more than 2.5% belongs to the top ten. Germline V gives CDR1 LNHDA, CDR2 SQIVND (reference sequence). The CDR3 totals 17 residues. With 4 bases clipped from V and 1 base from J, the junction kept 9 bases outside the gene matches. General observations from the study: The donor cohort was predominantly white British with a female majority, and clonal diversity may have been underestimated.

This chain connects TRBV19 to TRBJ2-2, with TRBD1 matching over 7 bases. This sequence originates from an adult in good health. Material: peripheral blood, obtained on day 0 of AZD1222 vaccination. DNA of the CDR3: TGTGCCAGTAGTACACCACAGGGGATGGGGAACACCGGGGAGCTGTTTTTT. Translation gives CASSTPQGMGNTGELFF.